What follows describes a single T cell receptor (beta chain). Germline lookup yields CDR1 MGHRA and CDR2 YSYEKL. The V gene lost 3 bases and the J gene lost 5 bases, with 11 bases spanning the gap. This CDR3 has 14 residues. Clones were read by immunoSEQ multiplex PCR, and TCRdb kept only the in-frame ones, dropping some. The table lists about 230,000 clones, approximately 80% of them singletons. This sample is part of a study of blood T cell repertoires in COVID-19. About the study: PBMCs, B-cell-depleted T cells, or T cells were the source of the cDNA or gDNA that made up the material.

V and J are TRBV4-1 and TRBJ1-5; D is ambiguous. The specimen sequenced was peripheral blood. The clonotype was recovered from a woman between 50 and 59 years old with acute or convalescent COVID-19. The CDR3 DNA is TGCGCCAGCAGCCACCTCGGGTCATATCAGCCCCAGCATTTT. It encodes CASSHLGSYQPQHF.